The entry that follows covers one T cell receptor beta chain sequence. This sample also contains other DNA sequences that code for the same CDR3. Profiling relied on immunoSEQ multiplex PCR, and the TCRdb table lists in-frame clones only, not all of them. The table lists fewer than 120,000 clones, approximately 94% of them singletons. Trimming took 1 base from V and 3 from J; bases not matched to a gene: 5. The CDR3 consists of 15 residues. Germline CDR1 and CDR2: SGHTA and FQGNSA. The data derive from a study of T cell responses to AZD1222 COVID-19 vaccine. Sequencing was performed on peripheral blood, taken 28 days after the second AZD1222 dose. This sequence originates from an adult who received the AZD1222 COVID-19 vaccine. The V gene is TRBV7-2, the J gene TRBJ2-7, with TRBD2 matching over 8 bases. CDR3 coding DNA: TGTGCCAGCAGCTTAGGGACTAGCATCGACTACGAGCAGTACTTC. Translation: CASSLGTSIDYEQYF.